A single T cell receptor (beta chain) is shown here with its context. The data are from a study of blood T cell repertoires in COVID-19. Looking at the study overall: Spain, Italy and the United States supplied samples that represented acute and convalescent COVID-19. T cells, B-cell-depleted T cells, or PBMCs provided the cDNA or gDNA that served as material.

Per the original methods: Amplification from reference gene primers served as the basis for estimated nucleated cell counts. Using immunoSEQ multiplex PCR, the repertoire was profiled, and TCRdb retains in-frame clones only, with some absent. D and trimming come from the DNA, and the V and J calls and clone size come from that table. This table holds about 190,000 clones, about 90% found once. V lost 4 bases, J lost 4 bases, and 12 bases lay in between. This CDR3 contains 13 residues. Germline assignment: CDR1 SGHRS and CDR2 YFSETQ. J is TRBJ2-7 and V is TRBV5-1, with D possibly matching TRBD2 (5 bases). This clonotype was obtained from a man aged 60 to 75 with active or convalescent COVID-19. What was sequenced was peripheral blood. As DNA, the CDR3 is TGCGCCAGCAGCCAAGCCCGAGGGTACGAGCAGTACTTC. Protein sequence: CASSQARGYEQYF. Looking up the rest from reference TRBV5-1 and TRBJ2-7 gives the full variable domain: KAGVTQTPRYLIKTRGQQVTLSCSPISGHRSVSWYQQTPGQGLQFLFEYFSETQRNKGNFPGRFSGRQFSNSRSEMNVSTLELGDSALYLCASSQARGYEQYFGPGTRLTVT.